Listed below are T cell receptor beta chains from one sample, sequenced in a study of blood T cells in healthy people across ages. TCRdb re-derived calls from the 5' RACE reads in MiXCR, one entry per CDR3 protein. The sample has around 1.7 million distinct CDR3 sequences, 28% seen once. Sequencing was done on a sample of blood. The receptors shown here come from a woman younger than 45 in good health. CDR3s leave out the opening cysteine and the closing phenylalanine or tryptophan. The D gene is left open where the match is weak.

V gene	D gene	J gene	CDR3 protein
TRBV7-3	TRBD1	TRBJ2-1	ASSLSVGTGQF
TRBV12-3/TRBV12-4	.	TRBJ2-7	ASSFRAGVGEQY
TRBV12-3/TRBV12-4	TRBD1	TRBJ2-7	ASSPSLGTGTYEQY
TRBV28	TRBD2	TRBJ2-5	ASSILLQRGETQY
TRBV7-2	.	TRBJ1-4	ASSGVGGPGEKLF
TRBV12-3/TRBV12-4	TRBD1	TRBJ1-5	ASSFRTGRGQPQH
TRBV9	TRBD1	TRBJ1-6	ASSGDRDSPLH
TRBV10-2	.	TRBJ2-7	ASSDLKDSYEQY
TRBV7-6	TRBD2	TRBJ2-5	ASSLEVGSGGQETQY
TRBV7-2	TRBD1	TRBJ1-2	ASSPDGTGVGYT
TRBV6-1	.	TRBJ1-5	ASSWAPGAGNQPQH
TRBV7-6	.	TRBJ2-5	VSSLSVQLRQRETQY
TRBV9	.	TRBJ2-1	ASSPRGPSGGEQF
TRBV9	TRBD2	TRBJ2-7	ASSVEVGGLYEQY
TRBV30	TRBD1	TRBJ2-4	AWSVGTGDMVQY
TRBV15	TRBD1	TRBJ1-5	ATSRDGRTGQKQPQH
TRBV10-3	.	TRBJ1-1	AISESGVLPVTF
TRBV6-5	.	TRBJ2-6	ASGDRVGSGANVRT
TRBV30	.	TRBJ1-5	AWSKGGEGDQPQH
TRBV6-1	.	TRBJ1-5	ASSWASMNQPQH
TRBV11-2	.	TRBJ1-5	ASSISDPGSNQPQH
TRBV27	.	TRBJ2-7	ASSINREYEQY
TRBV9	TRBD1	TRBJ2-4	ASSDPRQGKGAKNIQY
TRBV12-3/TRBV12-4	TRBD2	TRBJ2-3	ASKRRTSGSTDTQY
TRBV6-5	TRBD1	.	ASRTRDRGHEQY
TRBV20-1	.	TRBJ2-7	SASNSAYEQY
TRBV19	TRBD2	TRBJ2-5	ASSIGSSGLQETQY
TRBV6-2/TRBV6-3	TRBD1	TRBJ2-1	ASIRPGTGENEQF
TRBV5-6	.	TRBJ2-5	ASSMSGEETQY
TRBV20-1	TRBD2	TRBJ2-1	SAPSPQREGHNEQF
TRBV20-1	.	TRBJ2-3	SAGGGTPLGVDTQY
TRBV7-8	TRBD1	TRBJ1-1	ASSEPLTPAAGQGNPNTEAF
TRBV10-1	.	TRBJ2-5	AGSESSSGWETQY
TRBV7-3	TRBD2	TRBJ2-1	ASSLSLGLAGYNEQF
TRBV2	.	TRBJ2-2	ASITDPKNTGELF
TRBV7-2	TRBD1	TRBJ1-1	ASSSRDRRAF
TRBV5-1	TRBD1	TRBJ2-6	ASSLGTGLSSGANVLT
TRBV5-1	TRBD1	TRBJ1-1	ASSSSQGRTEAF
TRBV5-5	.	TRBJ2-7	ASSFWVDSYKQY
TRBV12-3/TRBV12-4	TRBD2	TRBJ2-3	ASRTTSGVADTQY
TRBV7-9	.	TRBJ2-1	ASSSTTYNEQF
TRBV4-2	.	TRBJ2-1	ASSQALRGGSDKDNEQF
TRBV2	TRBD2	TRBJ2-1	ASTQTSGGAGRNEQF
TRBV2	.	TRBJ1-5	ASSTPQGFSNQPQH
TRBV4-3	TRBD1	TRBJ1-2	ASSQDDRGSRGYT
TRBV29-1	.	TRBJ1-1	SVKEINRDAEAF
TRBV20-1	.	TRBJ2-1	SAYQVNEQF
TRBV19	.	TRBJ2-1	ASKDRPDSYNEQF
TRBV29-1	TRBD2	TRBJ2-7	SVAHAGGNEQY
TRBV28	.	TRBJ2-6	ASSGAGANVLT
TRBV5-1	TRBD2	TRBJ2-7	ARGSGLAGGTHPDTYEQY
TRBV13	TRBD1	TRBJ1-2	ASSYRSGDRGVYNYDCT
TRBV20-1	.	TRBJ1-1	SARVGRNTEAF
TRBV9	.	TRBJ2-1	ASSAAGLNEREQF